These 8 T cell receptor beta chains were sequenced from one sample in a study of tumor and adjacent non-tumor tissue in lung cancer. TCRbeta libraries were built with three rounds of nested PCR, modified from ARM-PCR. In TCRdb, the multiplex PCR reads were re-called with MiXCR into one record per CDR3 protein. The sample lists 60,000 or so distinct CDR3 sequences; about 61% were seen once. RNA was extracted from bulk tissue without any cell sorting. The normal lung tissue was taken more than 3 cm from the tumor edge. Specimen: distant non-tumor lung tissue. The receptors derive from a man between 65 and 80 years old with non-small cell lung cancer.

This clonotype has a handful of counts. The genes are TRBV7-9 and TRBJ2-7; a weak D match, TRBD2 (6 bases). V lost 2 bases, J lost 7 bases, and 9 bases lay in between. There are 12 residues in the CDR3. The germline V gene has CDR1 SEHNR and CDR2 FQNEAQ (reference sequence). The chain's CDR3 is CASSLSAGEQYF. CDR3 bases: TGTGCCAGCAGCTTATCCGCGGGGGAGCAGTACTTC.

As to this clonotype: A much larger clone lies one base from this, so it may be a read error. J is TRBJ2-1 and V is TRBV5-4; 9 nucleotides line up with TRBD1. Germline CDR1 and CDR2: SGHNT and YYREEE (reference sequence). This CDR3 is 16 amino acids long. This chain's CDR3 is CAGSLPGATGGNEQFF. DNA for the CDR3: TGTGCCGGCAGCTTGCCGGGCGCGACAGGGGGCAATGAGCAGTTCTTC. The whole variable domain, filled in from reference TRBV5-4 and TRBJ2-1, reads ETGVTQSPTHLIKTRGQQVTLRCSSQSGHNTVSWYQQALGQGPQFIFQYYREEENGRGNFPPRFSGLQFPNYSSELNVNALELDDSALYLCAGSLPGATGGNEQFFGPGTRLTVL.

This clonotype was counted once. The junction departs from the called germline gene at one end, perhaps through a read error. This sequence joins TRBV6-5 and TRBJ2-6; TRBD2 agrees at 7 bases. The germline CDR1 and CDR2 sequences are MNHEY and SVGAGI. The CDR3 consists of 17 residues. The CDR3 DNA sequence: TGTGCCAACAGTTCCATATATCGGGGGGTTGGGGCCAACGTCCTGACTTTC. It yields the protein CANSSIYRGVGANVLTF.

Points on this clonotype: One end of the junction fails to match germline, which may point to a read error. The V and J genes are TRBV4-1 and TRBJ2-2, with D tentatively TRBD2 (6 bases). From germline, CDR1 is MGHRA and CDR2 YSYEKL. The CDR3 loop spans 16 amino acids. CDR3 sequence reads: CASSLPREAYTGELFF. The CDR3 nucleotides are TGCGCCAGCAGCCTCCCGCGGGAAGCCTACACCGGGGAGCTATTTTTT.

The count of this clonotype is one. A much larger clone sits a single nucleotide away, making a read error possible. The chain joins TRBV10-3 to TRBJ1-1; D gene unclear. The CDR3 sequence is 13 residues long. V dropped 10 bases and J dropped 3 bases, with 15 bases sitting between them. Germline V gene sequence: CDR1 ENHRY, CDR2 SYGVKD. Written as DNA, the CDR3 is TGTGCCACCAGCCCCGGGTCGGACACTGAAGCTTTCTTT. This translates into CATSPGSDTEAFF.

Turning to this clonotype: A read error may account for a junction end that differs from germline. The V and J genes are TRBV29-1 and TRBJ2-3, with 7 bases matching TRBD2. Looked up from germline, CDR1 is SQVTM and CDR2 is ANQGSEA. The CDR3 consists of 14 residues. In DNA, the CDR3 is TGCAGCGTTGCGGTGAGGGACTACACAGATATGCAGTATTTT. Translation gives CSVAVRDYTDMQYF.

As for this clonotype: The conserved closing phenylalanine or tryptophan is absent in this CDR3, likely reflecting a read error. This chain connects TRBV29-1 to TRBJ2-7; no firm D call. The CDR3 extends over 12 amino acids. CDR1 is SQVTM, CDR2 ANQGSEA, per germline. As DNA, the CDR3 is TGCAACGTGGCCGCGGACTCCTACGAGCAGTACATC. The encoded protein is CNVAADSYEQYI.

A remark on this clonotype: Since a much larger clone is just one base distant, this may be a read error. The chain uses TRBV6-5 and TRBJ1-2; 7 nucleotides line up with TRBD1. Germline assignment: CDR1 MNHEY and CDR2 SVGAGI. After removal of 2 bases from V and 8 bases from J, the junction contained 5 bases not matched to a gene. There are 13 residues in the CDR3. The CDR3 sequence is CASSYIGRGGYTF. In DNA form, the CDR3 reads TGTGCCAGCAGTTACATCGGCAGGGGGGGCTACACCTTC.